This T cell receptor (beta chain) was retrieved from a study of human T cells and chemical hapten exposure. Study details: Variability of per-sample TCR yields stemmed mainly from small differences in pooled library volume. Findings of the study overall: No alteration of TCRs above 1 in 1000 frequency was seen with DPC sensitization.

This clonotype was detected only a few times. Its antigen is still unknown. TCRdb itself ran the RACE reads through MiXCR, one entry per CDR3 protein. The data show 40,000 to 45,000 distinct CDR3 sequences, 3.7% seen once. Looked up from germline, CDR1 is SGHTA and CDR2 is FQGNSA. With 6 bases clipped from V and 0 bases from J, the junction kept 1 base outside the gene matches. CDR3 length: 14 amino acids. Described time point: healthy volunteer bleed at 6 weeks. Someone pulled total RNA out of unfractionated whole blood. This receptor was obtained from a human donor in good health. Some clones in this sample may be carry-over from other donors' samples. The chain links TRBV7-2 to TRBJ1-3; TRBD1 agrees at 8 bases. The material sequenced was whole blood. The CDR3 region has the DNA TGTGCCAGCAGACAGGGGGTCTCTGGAAACACCATATATTTT. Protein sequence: CASRQGVSGNTIYF.